The entry below gives a single T cell receptor (beta chain) sequence along with its context. The target antigen is unknown. The sample belongs to a study of beta chain features in type 1 diabetes. Study-level information: Sorted cell examination encompassed approximately 110 million cells across all samples. Study-level results: Compared to healthy donors, patients appeared to have naive, central memory and Treg TCRB repertoires that were more alike. Type 1 diabetes patients had moderately but significantly shorter TCRB CDR3s in all four CD4+ subsets. Insertions were fewer and deletions more numerous at VDJ junctions in type 1 diabetes patients.

The CDR3 has 14 residues. Germline assignment: CDR1 SGHAT and CDR2 FQNNGV. The V end lost 1 base, the J end lost 7 bases, and 13 bases lay between the germline ends. The whole isolated RNA underwent reverse transcription, so sequencing captured expressed TCRB transcripts. Each sample of naive, central memory or regulatory T cells had, on average, about 3.5 million reads. Some clones are missing from TCRdb's copy, which holds only in-frame ones; the method was immunoSEQ multiplex PCR. Of about 170,000 clones in the sample, around 8% are singletons; the top ten hold roughly 0.97%. The genes are TRBV11-2 and TRBJ1-1, with D unresolved. The receptor's source is a woman between 35 and 50 years old with type 1 diabetes. Material: central memory CD4+ T cells from blood. The CDR3 reads CASSLGPESGEAFF. The CDR3 DNA follows: TGTGCCAGCAGCTTAGGCCCCGAGAGCGGTGAAGCTTTCTTT.